The 29 T cell receptor beta chains presented below share a single source sample, sequenced in a study of cytomegalovirus exposure and HLA in healthy donors. It was with 60 Vbeta and 13 Jbeta primers that the PCR ran. The repertoire was sequenced with immunoSEQ multiplex PCR; TCRdb's copy has only in-frame clones and lacks some. The sample lists about 200,000 clones, 82% seen once, with around 6% in the top ten. Sequencing was done on a sample of PBMCs. The receptors were gathered from a woman in her 50s in good health and CMV-seropositive.

The chain links TRBV2 to TRBJ2-3, with TRBD2 identical over 14 bases. Germline CDR1 and CDR2: SNHLY and FYNNEI. The V gene end was trimmed by 6 bases and the J gene end by 5 bases; junction bases not matched to a gene: 1. The length of the CDR3 is 14 residues. The CDR3: CASSGTSGGDTQYF. The CDR3 coding sequence is TGTGCCAGCAGCGGGACTAGCGGGGGAGATACGCAGTATTTT. The variable domain in full, completed from reference TRBV2 and TRBJ2-3, reads EPEVTQTPSHQVTQMGQEVILRCVPISNHLYFYWYRQILGQKVEFLVSFYNNEISEKSEIFDDQFSVERPDGSNFTLKIRSTKLEDSAMYFCASSGTSGGDTQYFGPGTRLTVL.

J is TRBJ1-1 and V is TRBV25-1, with a tentative D call TRBD1 (6 bases). V dropped 4 bases and J dropped 2 bases, with 14 bases sitting between them. The CDR3 has 15 residues. Germline CDR1 and CDR2: MGHDK and SYGVNS. In DNA, the CDR3 is TGTGCCAGCAGTGCAGGAGCAGGGGCTAACACTGAAGCTTTCTTT. It encodes CASSAGAGANTEAFF.

The V call is TRBV2, the J call TRBJ2-3; D possibly corresponds to TRBD2 (6 bases). Germline V gene data show CDR1 as SNHLY and CDR2 as FYNNEI. This CDR3 region has 13 residues. V lost 6 bases and J lost 0, with 7 bases in between. The CDR3 sequence is CASRRDSTDTQYF. DNA for the CDR3: TGTGCCAGCAGGCGGGACAGCACAGATACGCAGTATTTT.

V and J are TRBV21-1 and TRBJ2-7; TRBD2, the table's D call, was not compared with the DNA. TRBV21-1 is labeled a pseudogene. This CDR3 comprises 18 residues. DNA of the CDR3: TGTGCCAGCAGCAAAGAGAGGGGCGGGGGCCGGAGTCTGGGCGAGCAGTACTTC. It codes for CASSKERGGGRSLGEQYF.

The chain carries TRBV19 and TRBJ1-4; 9 bases are shared with TRBD1. The V gene end was trimmed by 10 bases and the J gene end by 7 bases; junction bases not matched to a gene: 7. Germline assignment: CDR1 LNHDA and CDR2 SQIVND (reference sequence). This CDR3 contains 13 residues. The CDR3 protein is CATTGGGGEKLFF. The CDR3 DNA sequence: TGTGCCACGACAGGGGGTGGCGGTGAAAAACTGTTTTTT.

This rearrangement joins TRBV7-2 to TRBJ2-7; tentatively, D is TRBD1 (5 bases). The J call may be wrong; the DNA end is better matched by TRBJ2-1. CDR1 and CDR2 (germline): SGHTA, FQGNSA. The CDR3 loop spans 15 amino acids. The DNA for the CDR3 is TGTGCCAGCAGCTTAGCTTGGGGCTCTTACAATGAGCAGTTCTTC. Translated: CASSLAWGSYNEQFF.

Here the CDR3 DNA reads TGTGCCAGCAGCCCCATCCGACAGGGGGCATCTAATTCACCCCTCCACTTT. It is translated as CASSPIRQGASNSPLHF. The chain uses TRBV11-2 and TRBJ1-6, with 10 bases lining up with TRBD1. This CDR3 has 17 residues. The germline V gene has CDR1 SGHAT and CDR2 FQNNGV. V lost 5 bases to trimming and J lost 6 bases; unmatched junction nucleotides: 10.

The chain employs TRBV7-2 and TRBJ2-1; 13 nucleotides align to TRBD2. Trimming took 5 bases from V and 4 from J; bases not matched to a gene: 8. Germline CDR1 and CDR2: SGHTA and FQGNSA. This CDR3 is built from 17 residues. CDR3 loop: CASSQLAGGLLYNEQFF. As DNA, the CDR3 is TGTGCCAGCAGCCAACTAGCGGGAGGGCTACTTTACAATGAGCAGTTCTTC.

The chain employs TRBV19 and TRBJ1-4, with D unclear. CDR1 is LNHDA, CDR2 SQIVND, per germline (reference sequence). Trimming stripped 5 bases from V and 8 bases from J, with 15 bases between. The CDR3 is made up of 14 amino acids. CDR3: CASSVQLLWEKLFF. As DNA, the CDR3 is TGTGCCAGTAGTGTACAGCTTCTCTGGGAAAAACTGTTTTTT.

The chain employs TRBV18 and TRBJ2-3; D possibly corresponds to TRBD2 (5 bases). This CDR3 region has 15 residues. Trimming pared 3 bases from V and 9 bases from J, leaving 19 bases between. Germline CDR1 is KGHSH and CDR2 is LQKENI. CDR3 in amino acids: CASSPGSGLRETQYF. The DNA for the CDR3 is TGTGCCAGCTCACCTGGATCAGGCCTGAGGGAAACGCAGTATTTT.

This clone was seen only once. The rearrangement uses TRBV6-5 and TRBJ1-1, with D possibly TRBD1 on 5 matching bases. CDR1 and CDR2 from the germline V gene are MNHEY and SVGAGI. The CDR3 contains 13 residues. The germline V and J ends were trimmed by 2 bases and 3 bases, with 7 bases remaining between them. In DNA, the CDR3 is TGTGCCAGCAGTTACATGACAGACACTGAAGCTTTCTTT. Translated: CASSYMTDTEAFF.

The chain combines TRBV7-8 with TRBJ2-2; D possibly corresponds to TRBD2 (6 bases). V lost 0 bases, J lost 0 bases, and 8 bases lay in between. Germline assignment: CDR1 SGHVS and CDR2 FQNEAQ. CDR3 length: 16 amino acids. Written as DNA, the CDR3 is TGTGCCAGCAGCTTAGCCGGGACTTCGAACACCGGGGAGCTGTTTTTT. Translated: CASSLAGTSNTGELFF.

The chain combines TRBV6-4 with TRBJ2-3, with TRBD2 matching 9 bases. V lost 0 bases, J lost 5 bases, and 6 bases stayed unmatched. The CDR3 runs 16 residues. CDR1 and CDR2 (germline): MRHNA, SNTAGT. CDR3 sequence: CASSDSPSGVGDTQYF. The CDR3 nucleotides are TGTGCCAGCAGTGACTCCCCTAGCGGGGTCGGAGATACGCAGTATTTT.

This clone was counted a few times. The chain joins TRBV5-4 to TRBJ2-7; 9 bases align to TRBD1. CDR3 length equals 13 residues. CDR1 SGHNT and CDR2 YYREEE come from the germline V gene (reference sequence). V lost 4 bases and J lost 6; bases outside the gene matches: 5. CDR3 loop: CASSRDRVSEQYF. The CDR3 DNA reads as TGTGCCAGCAGCCGGGACAGGGTGAGCGAGCAGTACTTC.

V usage is TRBV10-3 and J usage is TRBJ2-1, with D possibly matching TRBD1 (6 bases). The germline gives CDR1 ENHRY, CDR2 SYGVKD. The V end lost 10 bases, the J end lost 0 bases, and 13 bases lay between the germline ends. The CDR3 has 14 residues. The CDR3 sequence: CATTGSSSYNEQFF. As DNA, the CDR3 is TGTGCCACTACAGGGTCGAGCTCCTACAATGAGCAGTTCTTC.

This clone has just one count. The CDR3 DNA reads TGCGCCAGCAGCCCGACAGGGGGCCCCATCGGGGAGCTGTTTTTT. Translating gives CASSPTGGPIGELFF. The V gene is TRBV4-1, the J gene TRBJ2-2; 10 bases agree with TRBD1. Trimming cost V 4 bases and J 7 bases; bases outside gene matches: 6. This CDR3 spans 15 amino acids. CDR1 is MGHRA, CDR2 YSYEKL, per germline.

This clone was detected only a few times. The J gene is TRBJ1-5, the V gene TRBV9; 7 nucleotides agree with TRBD1. V shed 0 bases and J 7 bases; nucleotides not matched to a gene: 4. This CDR3 is built from 14 residues. Germline V gene sequence: CDR1 SGDLS, CDR2 YYNGEE. The CDR3 DNA is TGTGCCAGCAGCGTAGGAGGGGGCGGGCAGCCCCAGCATTTT. Its protein is CASSVGGGGQPQHF.

Here the CDR3 DNA reads TGTGCCAGCAGGTACAACAGGGAGGGCAACTATGGCTACACCTTC. Encoded protein: CASRYNREGNYGYTF. The gene calls are TRBV2 and TRBJ1-2, with D possibly being TRBD1 (6 bases). V lost 6 bases and J 2 bases, leaving 16 bases between the germline ends. In germline, CDR1 is SNHLY, CDR2 FYNNEI. This CDR3 comprises 15 residues.

The chain uses TRBV6-1 and TRBJ1-4; TRBD1 is a possible D gene (6 bases). Germline V CDR1 and CDR2: MNHNS, SASEGT. This CDR3 comprises 15 residues. V was cut by 4 bases and J by 5 bases, with 14 bases left in between. The CDR3 nucleotides are TGTGCCAGCAGTGGACAGGACAGCCTAAATGAAAAACTGTTTTTT. Translated: CASSGQDSLNEKLFF.

The chain has TRBV6-1 and TRBJ2-1; D is possibly TRBD2 (6 bases). Trimming removed 1 base at V and 6 bases at J, with 10 bases between. This CDR3 is 14 amino acids long. In germline, CDR1 is MNHNS, CDR2 SASEGT. DNA for the CDR3: TGTGCCAGCAGTGAAGTTGGGGGAGGCAATGAGCAGTTCTTC. Residues: CASSEVGGGNEQFF.

On this clone itself: An end of the junction does not agree with germline; a read error may underlie this. V usage is TRBV28 and J usage is TRBJ1-2; TRBD1 matches 7 bases. The germline V gene encodes CDR1 MDHEN and CDR2 SYDVKM. The CDR3 contains 12 residues. Here the CDR3 reads CASSLTGYDYTF. Written as DNA, the CDR3 is TGTGCCAGCAGTTTGACAGGGTATGACTACACCTTC.

The chain is built from TRBV18 and TRBJ2-7, with 7 bases identical to TRBD1. Germline V lookup: CDR1 KGHSH, CDR2 LQKENI. J was trimmed by 6 bases and V by 3 bases; bases with no gene match: 17. The CDR3 totals 17 residues. Here the CDR3 DNA reads TGTGCCAGCTCACCCCAAGGGGGACAGATCCTACCTGGCGAGCAGTACTTC. Its translation is CASSPQGGQILPGEQYF.

In regard to this clone: One end of the junction fails to match germline, which may point to a read error. The rearrangement joins TRBV10-3 to TRBJ2-4; 14 nucleotides align to TRBD2. There are 16 residues in the CDR3. CDR1 ENHRY and CDR2 SYGVKD come from the germline V gene. CDR3 sequence (DNA): TGTGCCATCAGTGCGGGACTAGCGGGGGTCAAAAACAGTCAGTACTTC. Its translation: CAISAGLAGVKNSQYF.

This chain connects TRBV7-3 to TRBJ2-1; TRBD2 agrees at 9 bases. The germline V gene has CDR1 SGHTA and CDR2 FQGTGA. This CDR3 comprises 18 residues. V lost 2 bases to trimming and J lost 4 bases; unmatched junction nucleotides: 12. The CDR3 coding sequence is TGTGCCAGCAGCTTAGGCTCACTGTCTAGCGGGAAGTACAATGAGCAGTTCTTC. Residues: CASSLGSLSSGKYNEQFF. Looking up the rest from reference TRBV7-3 and TRBJ2-1 gives the full variable domain: GAGVSQTPSNKVTEKGKYVELRCDPISGHTALYWYRQSLGQGPEFLIYFQGTGAADDSGLPNDRFFAVRPEGSVSTLKIQRTERGDSAVYLCASSLGSLSSGKYNEQFFGPGTRLTVL.

The chain links TRBV6-6 to TRBJ2-1; 7 bases fit TRBD1. The CDR3 has 15 residues. Germline V gene data show CDR1 as MNHNY and CDR2 as SVGAGI (reference sequence). Trimming removed 2 bases from V and 2 bases from J; junction bases left unmatched: 3. CDR3 sequence reads: CASSYGQGAYNEQFF. CDR3 nucleotides: TGTGCCAGCAGTTACGGTCAGGGGGCCTACAATGAGCAGTTCTTC.

The chain employs TRBV2 and TRBJ2-7; D is unresolved. Germline lookup yields CDR1 SNHLY and CDR2 FYNNEI. The CDR3 runs to 14 residues. The V end lost 6 bases, the J end lost 3 bases, and 15 bases lay between the germline ends. In DNA, the CDR3 is TGTGCCAGCAGGCGAGACACACACAACTACGAGCAGTACTTC. Residues: CASRRDTHNYEQYF.

The genes are TRBV27 and TRBJ2-3; D unresolved. In germline, CDR1 is MNHEY, CDR2 SMNVEV (reference sequence). This CDR3 comprises 14 residues. V lost 3 bases and J 0 bases, leaving 7 bases between the germline ends. The CDR3 nucleotides read TGTGCCAGCAGTTTCACACCTAGCACAGATACGCAGTATTTT. It is translated as CASSFTPSTDTQYF.

V usage is TRBV6-1 and J usage is TRBJ1-3, with 8 bases fitting TRBD1. The CDR3 contains 15 residues. With 6 bases clipped from V and 4 bases from J, the junction kept 8 bases outside the gene matches. Germline CDR1 reads MNHNS; CDR2 reads SASEGT. The CDR3 reads CASRLKQGEGNTIYF. CDR3 coding DNA: TGTGCCAGCAGGCTTAAACAGGGGGAAGGAAACACCATATATTTT.

V gene TRBV15 combines with J gene TRBJ2-6; 9 bases are shared with TRBD1. CDR1 and CDR2 (germline): LNHNV, YYDKDF (reference sequence). With 3 bases clipped from V and 0 bases from J, the junction kept 6 bases outside the gene matches. The CDR3 spans 18 residues. The CDR3 reads CATSSHRGPSSGANVLTF. The CDR3 region has the DNA TGTGCCACCAGCAGTCACAGGGGGCCCAGCTCTGGGGCCAACGTCCTGACTTTC.